This TCR beta chain was sequenced for a study of somatic mutations in cytotoxic T cells in rheumatoid arthritis. The wider study: Prior to any treatment and right after diagnosis, patient blood (less than 34 ml EDTA) was drawn. Sorted by flow to nearly 100% purity were some V beta antibody-stained T-cell populations, including V beta1+ cells sequenced for TCRB. Regarding the study as a whole: The study found that the largest CD8+ clone exceeded 20% of CD8+ cells in about an eighth of the 65 patients.

In regard to this clone: Its antigen is unidentified.

The assay was immunoSEQ multiplex PCR, and TCRdb's table has in-frame clones only and misses some. This table has approximately 9,400 clones, around nine tenths appearing once. V was pared by 8 bases and J by 10 bases, with 20 bases between. The CDR3 is 13 residues long. Germline CDR1 is MNHEY and CDR2 is SVGAGI. The chain joins TRBV6-5 to TRBJ1-1; D may be TRBD1 (5 bases). The sequenced sample was CD4+ T cells sorted from blood. The TCR sequence derives from a young woman with rheumatoid arthritis. CDR3: CASGTTPGLGAFF. The CDR3, as DNA: TGTGCCAGCGGCACGACTCCAGGGCTAGGAGCTTTCTTT.